This TCR beta chain was identified during a study of CD8+CD57+ T cells in acquired aplastic anemia. The length of the CDR3 is 14 residues. V was clipped by 5 bases and J by 9 bases; unmatched bases: 11. Looked up from germline, CDR1 is MNHEY and CDR2 is SVGAGI. Genomic DNA was employed as the template in profiling TCR beta VDJ and CDR3. Each CDR3 protein gets one entry after TCRdb re-called the reads with MiXCR. In the table there are approximately 150,000 distinct CDR3 sequences, around 75% of which are singletons. Patients who underwent sequencing had shown CD8+CD57+ cell expansion by flow cytometry.

The rearrangement joins TRBV6-5 to TRBJ2-7, with 9 nucleotides matching TRBD1. The sequence was obtained from a human donor with aplastic anemia. Sequencing was done on a sample of sorted CD4+, CD8+, or CD8+CD57+ T cells (not recorded which) from PBMCs. The CDR3 loop is CASSRGTGILWQYF. In DNA, the CDR3 is TGTGCCAGCAGTAGGGGGACAGGGATCTTATGGCAGTACTTC.